These 24 T cell receptor beta chains were sequenced from one sample in a study of blood T cell repertoires in COVID-19 (TCRdb year 2020). The library was produced with the immunoSEQ multiplex PCR assay. In TCRdb, the immuneACCESS table is reduced to in-frame sequences with V and J assigned. These tables do not hold every clone; where another copy was compared, an unresolved V gene accounts for under half, and the others remain unexplained. The sample contains 56,000 or so clones, around 88% of them found a single time. The ten largest clones take up under 20% of the sample. Source material: peripheral blood. The receptor source for this set is a woman aged 80 or older with active COVID-19.

V and J are TRBV28 and TRBJ2-3, with 7 bases that match TRBD1. The J segment lost 4 bases and the V segment lost 5 bases, leaving 9 bases of the junction unmatched. The CDR3 sequence is 15 residues long. CDR1 is MDHEN and CDR2 is SYDVKM in the germline V gene. The CDR3: CASSPGGASPDTQYF. CDR3 DNA: TGTGCCAGCAGTCCAGGGGGAGCCTCTCCAGATACGCAGTATTTT.

J is TRBJ2-7 and V is TRBV5-1; maybe TRBD1 (6 bases). The CDR3 totals 14 residues. V dropped 4 bases and J dropped 6 bases, with 17 bases sitting between them. The germline CDR1 and CDR2 sequences are SGHRS and YFSETQ. The CDR3 DNA reads TGCGCCAGCAGCCCGGGACAAGGAGGATCCGAGCAGTACTTC. Translation gives CASSPGQGGSEQYF.

This chain links TRBV4-1 with TRBJ2-5; no clear D. Trimming pared 0 bases from V and 7 bases from J, leaving 12 bases between. The CDR3 has 14 residues. CDR1 and CDR2 (germline): MGHRA, YSYEKL. The CDR3, as DNA: TGCGCCAGCAGCCAAGAATACCAAAGAGGGACCCAGTACTTC. Encoded protein: CASSQEYQRGTQYF.

V gene TRBV27 combines with J gene TRBJ2-3, with no clear D. The CDR3 loop spans 15 amino acids. V lost 1 base and J 10 bases, leaving 18 bases between the germline ends. Germline V gene sequence: CDR1 MNHEY, CDR2 SMNVEV (reference sequence). DNA of the CDR3: TGTGCCAGCAGTTTATTTGGCACCCAGGCCCAATCGCAGTATTTT. The encoded protein is CASSLFGTQAQSQYF.

The chain links TRBV3-1 (or the pseudogene TRBV3-2) to TRBJ2-1; possible D gene TRBD2, 7 bases. The CDR3 consists of 18 residues. V was shortened by 2 bases and J by 4 bases, with 21 bases between the two germline ends. CDR1 and CDR2 from the germline V gene are LGHDT and YNNKEL (reference sequence). CDR3 residues: CASSQNVRGGQIYNEQFF. The CDR3 region has the DNA TGTGCCAGCAGCCAAAACGTACGCGGGGGCCAAATATACAATGAGCAGTTCTTC.

V is TRBV10-3 and J is TRBJ2-3; 8 bases line up with TRBD1. The CDR3 length is 20 residues. V was clipped by 5 bases and J by 3 bases; unmatched bases: 22. Looked up from germline, CDR1 is ENHRY and CDR2 is SYGVKD. The CDR3 is CAISSPSGRQGIDVTDTQYF. The CDR3 nucleotides are TGTGCCATCAGTTCTCCTTCCGGACGACAGGGGATTGACGTGACAGATACGCAGTATTTT.

The J gene is TRBJ2-3, the V gene TRBV5-1; 11 bases align to TRBD2. Germline lookup yields CDR1 SGHRS and CDR2 YFSETQ. V shed 4 bases and J 1 base; nucleotides not matched to a gene: 2. The CDR3 has 15 residues. This chain's CDR3 is CASSKGLAGTDTQYF. The CDR3 DNA sequence: TGCGCCAGCAGCAAGGGACTAGCGGGCACAGATACGCAGTATTTT.

The chain joins TRBV18 to TRBJ2-3; TRBD2 matches at 8 bases. Germline trimming cut 4 bases from V and 4 bases from J; bases unmatched to any gene: 7. CDR1 is KGHSH, CDR2 LQKENI, per germline. The CDR3 contains 15 residues. The CDR3 DNA reads TGTGCCAGCTCACTCGGGGGGGAGCGAGCAGATACGCAGTATTTT. Translation: CASSLGGERADTQYF.

The table lists this clone with a few counts. The rearrangement links TRBV7-2 to TRBJ2-7; TRBD2 is a possible D gene (5 bases). Trimming cost V 4 bases and J 0 bases, with 10 bases left between them. Germline CDR1 is SGHTA and CDR2 is FQGNSA. The CDR3 contains 14 residues. In nucleotides, the CDR3 is TGTGCCAGCAGCTCGAGGGTTAGCTCCTACGAGCAGTACTTC. Its translation is CASSSRVSSYEQYF.

The chain combines TRBV5-6 with TRBJ1-2, with D maybe TRBD1 (5 bases). Germline V gene sequence: CDR1 SGHDT, CDR2 YYEEEE. Trimming pared 7 bases from V and 2 bases from J, leaving 12 bases between. This CDR3 region has 13 residues. The CDR3 DNA is TGTGCCAGCGCGGGGCAGGAGAACTATGGCTACACCTTC. It is translated as CASAGQENYGYTF.

This clone was seen a few times. This chain links TRBV5-1 with TRBJ1-2, with D possibly TRBD1 on 6 matching bases. Germline lookup yields CDR1 SGHRS and CDR2 YFSETQ. This CDR3 comprises 14 residues. The V and J ends lost 7 bases and 1 base respectively, with 14 bases between them. The CDR3 sequence is CASALLDSNYGYTF. The CDR3 DNA is TGCGCCAGCGCCCTCCTGGACAGTAACTATGGCTACACCTTC.

The rearrangement links TRBV6-5 to TRBJ2-7; the match to TRBD1 covers 11 bases. V lost 6 bases to trimming and J lost 2 bases; unmatched junction nucleotides: 6. Looked up from germline, CDR1 is MNHEY and CDR2 is SVGAGI. The CDR3 has 15 amino acids. CDR3 DNA sequence: TGTGCCAGCAGGACGGACAGGGGGCGCGCCTACGAGCAGTACTTC. Protein: CASRTDRGRAYEQYF.

V gene TRBV11-2 combines with J gene TRBJ2-1; TRBD2 agrees at 11 bases. The CDR3 totals 19 residues. V shed 2 bases, J shed 3 bases, and the junction held 12 bases outside the gene matches. Looked up from germline, CDR1 is SGHAT and CDR2 is FQNNGV. CDR3 protein: CASSLWVPLAGGLYNEQFF. CDR3 nucleotide sequence: TGTGCCAGCAGCTTATGGGTCCCCCTAGCGGGGGGACTCTACAATGAGCAGTTCTTC.

The V gene is TRBV7-2, the J gene TRBJ2-5, with D possibly matching TRBD2 (5 bases). V shed 2 bases and J shed 2 bases, with 9 bases lying between them. CDR3 length: 14 residues. CDR1 is SGHTA, CDR2 FQGNSA, per germline. The CDR3 is CASSLTRWQETQYF. CDR3 DNA sequence: TGTGCCAGCAGCTTAACTAGGTGGCAAGAGACCCAGTACTTC.

V and J are TRBV13 and TRBJ2-7, with 7 bases aligning to TRBD1. Germline assignment: CDR1 PRHDT and CDR2 FYEKMQ (reference sequence). The CDR3 is 16 residues long. V shed 1 base and J 4 bases; nucleotides not matched to a gene: 10. This CDR3 reads CASSLARTGEPYEQYF. The CDR3 nucleotides are TGTGCCAGCAGCTTAGCCCGGACAGGTGAACCTTACGAGCAGTACTTC. The whole variable domain, filled in from reference TRBV13 and TRBJ2-7, reads AAGVIQSPRHLIKEKRETATLKCYPIPRHDTVYWYQQGPGQDPQFLISFYEKMQSDKGSIPDRFSAQQFSDYHSELNMSSLELGDSALYFCASSLARTGEPYEQYFGPGTRLTVT.

This chain joins TRBV6-4 and TRBJ1-1, with D perhaps TRBD1 (6 bases). The CDR3 sequence is 13 residues long. Trimming shortened V by 6 bases and J by 3 bases, and 11 bases separated the two germline ends. Germline CDR1 and CDR2: MRHNA and SNTAGT. The CDR3 loop is CASSADRDTEAFF. The CDR3 region has the DNA TGTGCCAGCAGCGCGGACAGAGACACTGAAGCTTTCTTT.

This clone was detected a few times. The V call is TRBV10-3, the J call TRBJ1-2; the D gene is possibly TRBD1 (5 bases). This CDR3 is built from 15 residues. Deletions cut 1 base from V and 8 bases from J, with 17 bases between. Germline-derived CDR1 and CDR2 are ENHRY and SYGVKD. The CDR3 loop is CAISEWDSFLGGYTF. Here the CDR3 DNA reads TGTGCCATCAGTGAGTGGGACTCCTTCCTGGGAGGCTACACCTTC.

In DNA form, the CDR3 reads TGTGCCAGCAGGGGGACTAGCGGGAGGCAAGATACGCAGTATTTT. It encodes CASRGTSGRQDTQYF. The rearrangement links TRBV5-4 to TRBJ2-3; 15 nucleotides line up with TRBD2. There are 15 residues in the CDR3. V gave up 5 bases and J gave up 5 bases; unmatched junction bases: 3. Germline assignment: CDR1 SGHNT and CDR2 YYREEE (reference sequence).

The rearrangement uses TRBV27 and TRBJ2-1; D call uncertain. V dropped 0 bases and J dropped 7 bases, with 10 bases sitting between them. This CDR3 has 14 amino acids. Germline V gene lookup returns CDR1 MNHEY and CDR2 SMNVEV (reference sequence). For the CDR3, the DNA is TGTGCCAGCAGTTTATCGTGGCAGTGGAATGAGCAGTTCTTC. Amino acid sequence: CASSLSWQWNEQFF.

This chain connects TRBV11-3 to TRBJ2-1; 8 positions match TRBD2. V shed 1 base and J 5 bases; nucleotides not matched to a gene: 4. Germline CDR1 and CDR2: SGHNT and YENEEA. CDR3 length: 15 residues. The CDR3 DNA sequence: TGTGCCAGCAGCTTAGCTCTAGCGGGTAACAATGAGCAGTTCTTC. Its translation is CASSLALAGNNEQFF.

The V gene is TRBV3-1 (or the pseudogene TRBV3-2), the J gene TRBJ2-7; tentatively, D is TRBD2 (6 bases). CDR1 LGHDT and CDR2 YNNKEL come from the germline V gene (reference sequence). The CDR3 contains 16 residues. The V end was cut by 0 bases, the J end by 7 bases, with 19 bases between. The CDR3 here is CASSQDNPGLQHEQYF. Here the CDR3 DNA reads TGTGCCAGCAGCCAAGATAACCCGGGACTTCAACATGAGCAGTACTTC.

V gene TRBV15 combines with J gene TRBJ2-7; TRBD1 is a possible D gene (5 bases). The CDR3 contains 15 residues. Germline V gives CDR1 LNHNV, CDR2 YYDKDF (reference sequence). Trimming removed 0 bases from V and 0 bases from J, with 9 bases in between. CDR3 DNA: TGTGCCACCAGCAGAGACAGGGCGAGCTCCTACGAGCAGTACTTC. Amino acids: CATSRDRASSYEQYF. Using reference TRBV15 and TRBJ2-7 for the parts outside the CDR3, the full variable domain is DAMVIQNPRYQVTQFGKPVTLSCSQTLNHNVMYWYQQKSSQAPKLLFHYYDKDFNNEADTPDNFQSRRPNTSFCFLDIRSPGLGDTAMYLCATSRDRASSYEQYFGPGTRLTVT.

The CDR3 loop is CASSYMLPGELFF. As DNA, the CDR3 is TGTGCCAGCAGTTACATGCTTCCCGGGGAGCTGTTTTTT. The chain carries TRBV27 and TRBJ2-2; no firm D call. The CDR3 has 13 amino acids. Germline V gives CDR1 MNHEY, CDR2 SMNVEV (reference sequence). V was cut by 4 bases and J by 6 bases, with 9 bases left in between.

V is TRBV5-6 and J is TRBJ1-1, with 7 bases identical to TRBD1. Germline V gives CDR1 SGHDT, CDR2 YYEEEE. V was clipped by 6 bases and J by 3 bases; unmatched bases: 5. There are 13 residues in the CDR3. As DNA, the CDR3 is TGTGCCAGCACCTTCGACAGGGACACTGAAGCTTTCTTT. Its protein product is CASTFDRDTEAFF.